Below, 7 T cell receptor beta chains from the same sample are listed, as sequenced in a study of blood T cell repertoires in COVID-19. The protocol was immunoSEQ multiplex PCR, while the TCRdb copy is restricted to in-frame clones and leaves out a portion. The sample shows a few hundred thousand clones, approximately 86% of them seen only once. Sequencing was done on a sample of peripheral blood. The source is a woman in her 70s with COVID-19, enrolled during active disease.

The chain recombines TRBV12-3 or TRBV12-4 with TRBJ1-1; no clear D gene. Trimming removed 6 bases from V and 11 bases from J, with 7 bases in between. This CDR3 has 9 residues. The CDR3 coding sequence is TGTGCCAGCAGCCCCCCGGCTTTCTTT. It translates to CASSPPAFF.

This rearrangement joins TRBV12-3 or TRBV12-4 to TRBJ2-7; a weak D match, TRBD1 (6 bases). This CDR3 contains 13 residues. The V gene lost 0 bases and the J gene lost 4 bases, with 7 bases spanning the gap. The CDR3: CASSLAGAYEQYF. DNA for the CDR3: TGTGCCAGCAGTTTAGCGGGGGCTTACGAGCAGTACTTC.

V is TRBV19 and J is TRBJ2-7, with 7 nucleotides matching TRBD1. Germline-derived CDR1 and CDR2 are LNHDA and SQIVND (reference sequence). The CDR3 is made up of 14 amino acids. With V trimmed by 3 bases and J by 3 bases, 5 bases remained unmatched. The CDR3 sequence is CASSIDNRGYEQYF. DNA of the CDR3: TGTGCCAGTAGTATCGATAACAGGGGCTACGAGCAGTACTTC. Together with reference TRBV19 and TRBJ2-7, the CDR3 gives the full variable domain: DGGITQSPKYLFRKEGQNVTLSCEQNLNHDAMYWYRQDPGQGLRLIYYSQIVNDFQKGDIAEGYSVSREKKESFPLTVTSAQKNPTAFYLCASSIDNRGYEQYFGPGTRLTVT.

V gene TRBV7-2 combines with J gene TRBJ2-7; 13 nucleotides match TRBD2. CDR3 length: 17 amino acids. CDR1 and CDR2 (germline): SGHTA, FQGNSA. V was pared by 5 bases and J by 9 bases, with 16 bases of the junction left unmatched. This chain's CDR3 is CASSARGTSGGALVQYF. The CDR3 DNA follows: TGTGCCAGCAGCGCCCGAGGTACTAGCGGGGGGGCTTTGGTGCAGTACTTC.

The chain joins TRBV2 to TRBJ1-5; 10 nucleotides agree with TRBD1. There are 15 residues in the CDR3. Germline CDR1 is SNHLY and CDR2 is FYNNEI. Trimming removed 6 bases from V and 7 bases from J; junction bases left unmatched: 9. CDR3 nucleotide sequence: TGTGCCAGCAGGTTGACAGGGGGCGTTCGGCAGCCCCAGCATTTT. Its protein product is CASRLTGGVRQPQHF.

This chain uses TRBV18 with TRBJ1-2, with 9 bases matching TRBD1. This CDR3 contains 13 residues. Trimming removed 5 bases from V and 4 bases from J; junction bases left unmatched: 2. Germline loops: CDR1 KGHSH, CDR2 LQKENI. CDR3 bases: TGTGCCAGCTCAGCGGGACAGGGCTATGGCTACACCTTC. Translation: CASSAGQGYGYTF.

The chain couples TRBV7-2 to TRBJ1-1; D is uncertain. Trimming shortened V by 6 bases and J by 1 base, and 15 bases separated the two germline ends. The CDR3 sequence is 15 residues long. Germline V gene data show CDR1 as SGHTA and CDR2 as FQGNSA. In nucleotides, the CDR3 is TGTGCCAGCAGACGAATACCACGGGAGAACACTGAAGCTTTCTTT. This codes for CASRRIPRENTEAFF.